A selection of T cell receptor beta chains follows, all from one sample in a study of blood T cell repertoires in COVID-19. Clones were read by immunoSEQ multiplex PCR, and TCRdb kept only the in-frame ones, dropping some. The table records approximately 280,000 clones, roughly 88% of them present only once. The sample was peripheral blood. Receptors were obtained from a woman aged 70-85 years with acute or convalescent COVID-19. The CDR3 runs from the conserved cysteine through the conserved F or W. The D gene is left open where the match is weak. Part of the rows lack a size; the others show once, few, many or a class for expanded clones.

d_gene | abundance | j_gene | v_gene | CDR3aa | CDR3nt
- | - | TRBJ1-2 | TRBV5-8 | CASSRVRGKGSYGYTF | TGTGCCAGCAGCCGAGTACGGGGGAAGGGCAGCTATGGCTACACCTTC
- | - | TRBJ2-1 | TRBV6-5 | CASSYSGGEQFF | TGTGCCAGCAGTTACTCGGGAGGTGAGCAGTTCTTC
TRBD1 | once | TRBJ1-2 | TRBV27 | CASSFDRGVGYTF | TGTGCCAGCAGTTTCGACAGGGGGGTCGGCTACACCTTC
- | - | TRBJ2-2 | TRBV7-2 | CASSLRRTGELFF | TGTGCCAGCAGCTTGCGGAGGACCGGGGAGCTGTTTTTT
TRBD1 | - | TRBJ2-3 | TRBV6-2/TRBV6-3 | CASSYSRGQRTDTQYF | TGTGCCAGCAGTTACTCCAGGGGGCAACGGACAGATACGCAGTATTTT
TRBD1 | - | TRBJ1-1 | TRBV11-2 | CASSPGQGRNTEAFF | TGTGCCAGCAGCCCCGGACAGGGGCGGAACACTGAAGCTTTCTTT
- | - | TRBJ2-1 | TRBV5-1 | CASSNPGNLNEQFF | TGCGCCAGCAGCAACCCAGGAAACCTGAATGAGCAGTTCTTC
TRBD1 | few | TRBJ2-7 | TRBV2 | CASSERGGRQGAF | TGTGCCAGCAGCGAGAGGGGAGGGAGACAGGGGGCTTTC
TRBD1 | - | TRBJ1-2 | TRBV19 | CASSIRTGPRYGYTF | TGTGCCAGTAGTATTCGGACAGGGCCCCGATATGGCTACACCTTC
TRBD1 | - | TRBJ1-1 | TRBV5-4 | CASSSTGGTEAFF | TGTGCCAGCAGCTCCACAGGGGGCACTGAAGCTTTCTTT
TRBD1 | - | TRBJ1-2 | TRBV27 | CASSPQGGYGYTF | TGTGCCAGCAGCCCACAGGGGGGTTATGGCTACACCTTC
TRBD1 | - | TRBJ2-7 | TRBV2 | CASKDRDSRHEQYF | TGTGCCAGCAAGGACAGGGACTCCCGACACGAGCAGTACTTC
TRBD1 | - | TRBJ1-1 | TRBV11-2 | CASSPAGQGLTTEAFF | TGTGCCAGCAGCCCAGCGGGACAGGGTTTGACCACTGAAGCTTTCTTT
TRBD2 | - | TRBJ2-3 | TRBV2 | CASSDKGSGGADTQYF | TGTGCCAGCAGTGATAAGGGGAGCGGGGGGGCAGATACGCAGTATTTT
- | - | TRBJ2-3 | TRBV3-1/TRBV3-2 | CASSQRGTTDTQYF | TGTGCCAGCAGCCAGCGCGGGACTACAGATACGCAGTATTTT
TRBD2 | - | TRBJ2-2 | TRBV5-1 | CASKLSGVNTGELFF | TGCGCCAGCAAACTAAGCGGGGTAAACACCGGGGAGCTGTTTTTT
- | - | TRBJ1-4 | TRBV3-1/TRBV3-2 | CASSPSGTNEKLFF | TGTGCCAGCAGCCCGAGCGGGACTAATGAAAAACTGTTTTTT
- | - | TRBJ1-2 | TRBV5-1 | CASSSGDAYGYTF | TGCGCCAGCAGCTCCGGGGATGCCTATGGCTACACCTTC
- | - | TRBJ2-5 | TRBV5-6 | CASSLGRTAQETQYF | TGTGCCAGCAGCTTGGGTCGGACAGCCCAAGAGACCCAGTACTTC
- | once | TRBJ1-1 | TRBV7-3 | CASSLNGGWNTEAFF | TGTGCCAGCAGCTTAAACGGGGGGTGGAACACTGAAGCTTTCTTT
- | - | TRBJ1-1 | TRBV5-4 | CASSLEQRGLNTEAFF | TGTGCCAGCAGCTTGGAACAGCGAGGGTTGAACACTGAAGCTTTCTTT
- | - | TRBJ1-1 | TRBV13 | CASSLAGSEAFF | TGTGCCAGCAGCCTCGCCGGTTCCGAAGCTTTCTTT
TRBD2 | - | TRBJ2-5 | TRBV30 | CAWSVTGGETQYF | TGTGCCTGGAGTGTAACGGGGGGGGAGACCCAGTACTTC
- | - | TRBJ1-2 | TRBV7-9 | CASSPTAGGGYGYTF | TGTGCCAGCAGCCCTACGGCGGGGGGTGGCTATGGCTACACCTTC
- | - | TRBJ1-2 | TRBV3-1/TRBV3-2 | CASRKGGFYGYTF | TGTGCCAGCCGCAAGGGGGGGTTCTATGGCTACACCTTC
- | - | TRBJ1-1 | TRBV23-1 | CASLSQQDTEAFF | TGCGCCAGCTTATCCCAGCAGGACACTGAAGCTTTCTTT
- | - | TRBJ2-7 | TRBV7-9 | CASSPSLVTGEQYF | TGTGCCAGCAGCCCGAGCTTGGTCACGGGGGAGCAGTACTTC
- | - | TRBJ1-5 | TRBV12-3/TRBV12-4 | CASRGSGQPQHF | TGTGCCAGCAGGGGCTCTGGGCAGCCCCAGCATTTT
- | - | TRBJ2-2 | TRBV5-5 | CASSLIQGTGELFF | TGTGCCAGCAGCTTGATACAGGGCACCGGGGAGCTGTTTTTT